This T cell receptor beta chain was recovered during a study of shared clonotypes between healthy human individuals. General observations from the study: The rarefaction results pointed to incomplete sorted-subset sequencing despite large depth. Apart from blood, nothing was sampled; tissue repertoires likely differ.

Regarding this clone: What it recognizes is unknown.

In germline, CDR1 is SGHRS, CDR2 YFSETQ. J gave up 4 bases and V 9 bases, and 8 bases lay outside the gene matches. CDR3 length: 13 residues. Profiled with immunoSEQ multiplex PCR; TCRdb holds only in-frame clones, not every one. The sample has around 200,000 clones; approximately 70% are singletons. Caucasian adults living in Nashville, Tennessee, provided all samples. Into CD45RA+ naive and CD45RA-negative memory subsets, the CD4+ cells were split. Sequencing input: memory CD4+ T cells sorted from blood. Regarding subset: CD45RA-negative fraction. The sequence was obtained from a man aged 30-40 years in good health. The V gene is TRBV5-1, the J gene TRBJ2-5, with 8 bases fitting TRBD1. The chain's CDR3 is CATTDREAETQYF. CDR3 in DNA: TGCGCCACTACGGACAGGGAGGCAGAGACCCAGTACTTC.